The clone carrying this TCR beta chain is a singleton in its sample. The source of the sample is a study of T cell changes during pregnancy in multiple sclerosis. The table came from immunoSEQ multiplex PCR; TCRdb's copy has only in-frame clones and leaves some out. The repertoire includes approximately 60,000 clones, around 93% of them detected once, and approximately 0.34% sits in the top ten. The CDR3 spans 14 residues. The germline V gene encodes CDR1 SEHNR and CDR2 FQNEAQ (reference sequence). The V end was cut by 5 bases, the J end by 14 bases, with 22 bases between. The TCR originated in a female donor with multiple sclerosis, enrolled in a pregnancy study. The specimen comprised CD4+ T cells from peripheral blood mononuclear cells, sampled before pregnancy. The rearrangement links TRBV7-9 to TRBJ2-1, with D possibly matching TRBD2 (6 bases). Written as DNA, the CDR3 is TGTGCCAGCAGCCCCCGGGCGGGGACTCGTAAGGAGTTCTTC. Its translation: CASSPRAGTRKEFF.